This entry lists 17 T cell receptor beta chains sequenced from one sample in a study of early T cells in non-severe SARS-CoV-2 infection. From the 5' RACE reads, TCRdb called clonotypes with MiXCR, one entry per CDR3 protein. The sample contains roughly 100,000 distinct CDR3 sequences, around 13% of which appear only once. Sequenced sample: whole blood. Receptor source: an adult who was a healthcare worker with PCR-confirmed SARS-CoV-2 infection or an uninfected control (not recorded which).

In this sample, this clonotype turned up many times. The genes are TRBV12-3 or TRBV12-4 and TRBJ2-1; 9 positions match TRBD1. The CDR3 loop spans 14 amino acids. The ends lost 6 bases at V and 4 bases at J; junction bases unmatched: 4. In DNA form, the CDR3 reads TGTGCCAGCAGAAGGGACAGGGAGTACAATGAGCAGTTCTTC. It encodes CASRRDREYNEQFF.

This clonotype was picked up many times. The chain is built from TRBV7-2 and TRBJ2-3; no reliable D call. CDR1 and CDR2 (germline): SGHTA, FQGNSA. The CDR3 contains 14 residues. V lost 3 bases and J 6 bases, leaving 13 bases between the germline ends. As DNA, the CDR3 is TGTGCCAGCAGCTTCTTGCATGGTGGCGATACGCAGTATTTT. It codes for CASSFLHGGDTQYF.

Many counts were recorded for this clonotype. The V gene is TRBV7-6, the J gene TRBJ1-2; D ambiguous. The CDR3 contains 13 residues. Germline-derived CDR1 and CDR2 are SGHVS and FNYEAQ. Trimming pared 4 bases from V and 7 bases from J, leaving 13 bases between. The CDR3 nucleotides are TGTGCCAGCAGCTCGACGGAATTAGGTGGCTACACCTTC. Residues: CASSSTELGGYTF.

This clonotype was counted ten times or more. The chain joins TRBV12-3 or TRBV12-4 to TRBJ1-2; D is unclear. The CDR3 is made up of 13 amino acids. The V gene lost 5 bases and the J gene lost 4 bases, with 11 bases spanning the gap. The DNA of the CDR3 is TGTGCCAGCAGTCACCCGAACGCCTATGGCTACACCTTC. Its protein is CASSHPNAYGYTF.

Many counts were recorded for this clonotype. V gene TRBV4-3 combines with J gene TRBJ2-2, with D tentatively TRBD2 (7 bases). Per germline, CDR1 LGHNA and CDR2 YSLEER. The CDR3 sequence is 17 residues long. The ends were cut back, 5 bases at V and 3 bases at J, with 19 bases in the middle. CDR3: CASSAWGGRVDTGELFF. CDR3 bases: TGCGCCAGCAGCGCTTGGGGGGGCAGGGTCGACACCGGGGAGCTGTTTTTT.

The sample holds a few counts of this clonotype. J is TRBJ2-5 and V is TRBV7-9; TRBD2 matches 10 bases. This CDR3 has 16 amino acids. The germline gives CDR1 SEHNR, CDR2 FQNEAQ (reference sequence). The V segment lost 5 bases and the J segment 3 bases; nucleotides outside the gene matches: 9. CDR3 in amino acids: CASSQPGLAFKETQYF. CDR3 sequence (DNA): TGTGCCAGCAGCCAACCGGGACTAGCGTTTAAAGAGACCCAGTACTTC.

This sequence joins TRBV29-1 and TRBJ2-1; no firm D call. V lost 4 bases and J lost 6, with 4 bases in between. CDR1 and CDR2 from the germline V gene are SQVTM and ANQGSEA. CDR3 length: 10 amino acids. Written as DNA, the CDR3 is TGCAGCGTTGTGGGCAATGAGCAGTTCTTC. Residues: CSVVGNEQFF.

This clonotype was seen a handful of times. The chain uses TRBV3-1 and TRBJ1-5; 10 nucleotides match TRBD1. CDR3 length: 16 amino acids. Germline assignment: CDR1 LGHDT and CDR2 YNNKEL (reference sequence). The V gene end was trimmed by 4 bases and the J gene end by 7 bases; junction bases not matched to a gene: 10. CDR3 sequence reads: CASSPQPGQGDQPQHF. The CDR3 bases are TGTGCCAGCAGCCCTCAACCAGGACAGGGGGACCAGCCCCAGCATTTT.

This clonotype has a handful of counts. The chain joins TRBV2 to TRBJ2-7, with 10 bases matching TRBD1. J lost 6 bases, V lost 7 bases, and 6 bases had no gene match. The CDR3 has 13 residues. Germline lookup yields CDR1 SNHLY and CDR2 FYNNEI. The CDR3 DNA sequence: TGTGCCAGCATCCCGGACAGGGGGTCCGAGCAGTACTTC. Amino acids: CASIPDRGSEQYF. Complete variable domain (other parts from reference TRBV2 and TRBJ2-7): EPEVTQTPSHQVTQMGQEVILRCVPISNHLYFYWYRQILGQKVEFLVSFYNNEISEKSEIFDDQFSVERPDGSNFTLKIRSTKLEDSAMYFCASIPDRGSEQYFGPGTRLTVT.

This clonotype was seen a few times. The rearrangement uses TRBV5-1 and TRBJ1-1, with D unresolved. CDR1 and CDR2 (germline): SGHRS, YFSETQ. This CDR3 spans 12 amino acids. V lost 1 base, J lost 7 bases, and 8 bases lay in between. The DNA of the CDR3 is TGCGCCAGCAGCTTGTCGGGATTTGAAGCTTTCTTT. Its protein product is CASSLSGFEAFF.

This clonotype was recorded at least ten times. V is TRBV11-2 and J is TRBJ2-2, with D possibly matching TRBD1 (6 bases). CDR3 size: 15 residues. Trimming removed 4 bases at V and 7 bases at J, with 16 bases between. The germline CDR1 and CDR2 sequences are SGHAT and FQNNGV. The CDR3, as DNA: TGTGCCAGCAGCTCTACTGACAGGAATCTCGGGGAGCTGTTTTTT. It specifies CASSSTDRNLGELFF.

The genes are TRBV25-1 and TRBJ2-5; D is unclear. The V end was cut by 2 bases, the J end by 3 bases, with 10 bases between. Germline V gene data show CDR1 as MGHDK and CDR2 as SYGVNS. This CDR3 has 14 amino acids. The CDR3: CASSETPQEETQYF. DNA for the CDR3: TGTGCCAGCAGTGAAACCCCCCAAGAAGAGACCCAGTACTTC.

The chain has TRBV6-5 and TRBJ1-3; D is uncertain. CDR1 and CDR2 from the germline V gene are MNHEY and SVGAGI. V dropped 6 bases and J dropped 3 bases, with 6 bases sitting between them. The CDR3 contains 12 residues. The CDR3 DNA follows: TGTGCCAGCAGGGGAGATGGAAACACCATATATTTT. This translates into CASRGDGNTIYF.

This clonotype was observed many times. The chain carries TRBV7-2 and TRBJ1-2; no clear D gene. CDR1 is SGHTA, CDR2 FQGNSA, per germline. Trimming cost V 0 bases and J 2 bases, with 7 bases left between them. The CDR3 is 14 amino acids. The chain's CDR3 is CASSLAGSNYGYTF. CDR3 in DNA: TGTGCCAGCAGCTTAGCCGGTTCGAACTATGGCTACACCTTC.

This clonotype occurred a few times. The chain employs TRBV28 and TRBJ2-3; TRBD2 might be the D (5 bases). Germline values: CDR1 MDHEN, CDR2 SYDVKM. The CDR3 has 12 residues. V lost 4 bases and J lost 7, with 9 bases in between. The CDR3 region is CASSSRAYTQYF. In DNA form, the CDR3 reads TGTGCCAGCAGTTCGAGGGCCTATACGCAGTATTTT.

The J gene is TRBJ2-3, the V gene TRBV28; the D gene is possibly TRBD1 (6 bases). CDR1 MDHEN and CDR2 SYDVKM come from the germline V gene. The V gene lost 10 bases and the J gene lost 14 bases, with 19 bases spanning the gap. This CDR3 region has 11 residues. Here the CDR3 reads CATAFRGGRYF. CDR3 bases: TGTGCCACCGCTTTCCGTGGGGGCCGGTATTTT.

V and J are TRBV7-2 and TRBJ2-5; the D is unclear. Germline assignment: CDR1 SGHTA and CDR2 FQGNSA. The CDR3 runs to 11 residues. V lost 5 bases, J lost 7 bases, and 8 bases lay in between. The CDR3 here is CASSPSGTQYF. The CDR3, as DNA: TGTGCCAGCAGCCCTAGTGGGACCCAGTACTTC.